A single T cell receptor (beta chain) is shown here with its context. Its antigen is unidentified. The sample originates from a study of T cells after yellow fever vaccination. Points from the study as a whole: Most clones from primary vaccination resurfaced after the booster (around 95% CD4, around 89% CD8). Repertoires sorted by FACS could include abundant clonotypes that are contaminants from the bulk population.

This CDR3 spans 16 amino acids. The V gene's germline CDR1 is MNHEY and CDR2 SMNVEV (reference sequence). V was trimmed by 5 bases and J by 4 bases, leaving 21 bases between them. TCRdb re-derived calls from the 5' RACE reads in MiXCR, one entry per CDR3 protein. The sample lists over 300,000 distinct CDR3 sequences, roughly 3.9% occurring once. This clonotype was sampled from a man aged 18-30 years who received the YFV17D yellow fever vaccine. The sequencing here drew on PBMCs, taken 5 days after the yellow fever booster vaccination. The chain uses TRBV27 and TRBJ2-7; D may correspond to TRBD1 or TRBD2 (5 bases each). DNA of the CDR3: TGTGCCAGCAGTACTGTAGGCCAGGGAGTCTCGTACGAGCAGTACTTC. Translation: CASSTVGQGVSYEQYF.